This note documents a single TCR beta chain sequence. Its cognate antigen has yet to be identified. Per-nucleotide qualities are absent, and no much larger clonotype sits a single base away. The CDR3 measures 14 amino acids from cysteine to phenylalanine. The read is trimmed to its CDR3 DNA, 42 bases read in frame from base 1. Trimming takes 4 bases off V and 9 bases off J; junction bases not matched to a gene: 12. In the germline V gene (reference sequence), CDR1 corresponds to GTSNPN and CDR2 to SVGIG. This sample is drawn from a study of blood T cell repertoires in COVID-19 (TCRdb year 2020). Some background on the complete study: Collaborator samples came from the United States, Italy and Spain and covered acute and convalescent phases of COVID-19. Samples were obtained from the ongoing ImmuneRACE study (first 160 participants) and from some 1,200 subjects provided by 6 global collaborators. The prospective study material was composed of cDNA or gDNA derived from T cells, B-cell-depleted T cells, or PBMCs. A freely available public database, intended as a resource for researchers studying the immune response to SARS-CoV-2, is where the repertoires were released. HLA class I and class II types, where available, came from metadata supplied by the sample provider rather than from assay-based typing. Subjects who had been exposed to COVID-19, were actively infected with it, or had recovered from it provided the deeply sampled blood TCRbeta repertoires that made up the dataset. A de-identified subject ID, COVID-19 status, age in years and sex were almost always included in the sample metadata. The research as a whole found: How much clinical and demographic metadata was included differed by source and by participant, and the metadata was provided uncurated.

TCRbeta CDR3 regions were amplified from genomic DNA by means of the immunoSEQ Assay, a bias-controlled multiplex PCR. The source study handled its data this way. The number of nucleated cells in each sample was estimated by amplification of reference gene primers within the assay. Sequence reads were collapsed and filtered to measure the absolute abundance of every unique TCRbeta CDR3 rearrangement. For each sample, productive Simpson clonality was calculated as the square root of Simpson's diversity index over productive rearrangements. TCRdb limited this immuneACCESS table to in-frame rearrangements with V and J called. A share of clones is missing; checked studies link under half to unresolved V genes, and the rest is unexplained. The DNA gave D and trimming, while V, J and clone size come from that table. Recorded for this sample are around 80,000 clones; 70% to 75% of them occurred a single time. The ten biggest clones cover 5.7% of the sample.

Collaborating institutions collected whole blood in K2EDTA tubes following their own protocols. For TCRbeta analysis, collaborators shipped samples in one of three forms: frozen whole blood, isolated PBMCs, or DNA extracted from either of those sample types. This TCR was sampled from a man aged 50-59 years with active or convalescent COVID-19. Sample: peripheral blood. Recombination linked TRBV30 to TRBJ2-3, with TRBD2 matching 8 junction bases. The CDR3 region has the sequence CAWKGLDASRTQYF. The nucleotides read TGTGCCTGGAAGGGACTAGACGCCTCACGGACGCAGTATTTT.